The clone carrying this T cell receptor (beta chain) was recorded a few times. Its antigen remains unknown. This sample was included in a study of beta chain features in type 1 diabetes. Turning to the study itself: The study found patients and healthy donors alike in age, gender and cell yields.

Expressed TCRB transcripts were sequenced after all isolated RNA was converted to cDNA. TCRdb keeps only in-frame clones here, not all; method: immunoSEQ multiplex PCR. The sample has around 340,000 clones, around 20% seen once; the top ten hold roughly 0.045%. CD45RO/CCR7/CD25/CD127/CD95/CD27 sorting isolated CD4+ naive, central memory, regulatory and stem cell-like memory cells. Findings and limits, study-wide: cDNA-based reads could over-represent cells with high TCR expression.

The ends were cut back, 5 bases at V and 6 bases at J, with 14 bases in the middle. Germline V lookup: CDR1 SGHTA, CDR2 FQGNSA. CDR3 length: 13 amino acids. The chain uses TRBV7-2 and TRBJ2-7; the D gene is possibly TRBD2 (6 bases). The sequence derives from a woman younger than 35 in good health. The sample was naive CD4+ T cells from blood. CDR3 loop: CASSLSRGGEQYF. CDR3 bases: TGTGCCAGCAGCCTCTCTAGGGGAGGCGAGCAGTACTTC.